Listed below are T cell receptor beta chains from one sample, sequenced in a study of T cell repertoires in cytomegalovirus infection. Their recognized antigens are unknown. MiXCR, run by TCRdb on the reads, gives a single entry per CDR3 protein. The sample consists of about a million distinct CDR3 sequences, 25% to 40% of them appearing once. Source: cultured CD8+ T cells from PBMCs, taken from culture after CMV antigen stimulation. These receptors were collected from a human donor in good health (CMV status not recorded). Some clones in this sample may be carry-over from other donors' samples. Both conserved end residues are part of each CDR3. The D gene is left open where the match is weak. A row's size may be missing; if present it is once, few, many or a size class.

size | J | V | D | CDR3 | DNA
many | TRBJ2-5 | TRBV7-2 | - | CASSLVPPKETQYF | TGTGCCAGCAGCTTAGTTCCCCCCAAAGAGACCCAGTACTTC
few | TRBJ1-2 | TRBV4-1 | TRBD1 | CASSQGTGVGYGYTF | TGCGCCAGCAGCCAGGGAACAGGGGTCGGCTATGGCTACACCTTC
- | TRBJ1-1 | TRBV9 | - | CASSPRQNEAFF | TGTGCCAGCAGCCCAAGACAGAATGAAGCTTTCTTT
- | TRBJ2-7 | TRBV3-1 | - | CASSQDLATTYEQYF | TGTGCCAGCAGCCAGGATCTCGCGACCACCTACGAGCAGTACTTC
- | TRBJ2-5 | TRBV4-1 | - | CASSHRGGGELGETQYF | TGCGCCAGCAGCCATAGAGGTGGCGGGGAGCTCGGAGAGACCCAGTACTTC
- | TRBJ1-2 | TRBV4-1 | TRBD1 | CASSQDVTGENGYTF | TGCGCCAGCAGCCAAGATGTAACAGGGGAAAATGGCTACACCTTC
many | TRBJ2-1 | TRBV12-3/TRBV12-4 | TRBD1 | CASSPPTGRPYNEQFF | TGTGCCAGCAGTCCTCCGACAGGGCGCCCCTACAATGAGCAGTTCTTC
- | TRBJ1-1 | TRBV6-5 | - | CASSPGFSEAFF | TGTGCCAGCAGCCCAGGGTTCTCTGAAGCTTTCTTT
few | TRBJ1-4 | TRBV12-3/TRBV12-4 | - | CASSPWTDLDEKLFF | TGTGCCAGCAGCCCTTGGACAGACCTGGATGAAAAACTGTTTTTT
- | TRBJ2-2 | TRBV6-1 | TRBD2 | CASRDRGQRGAGELFF | TGTGCCAGCAGGGACCGAGGGCAGCGGGGGGCCGGGGAGCTGTTTTTT
- | TRBJ2-1 | TRBV12-3/TRBV12-4 | - | CASSHTHRQFF | TGTGCCAGCAGCCACACTCACCGGCAGTTCTTC
- | TRBJ2-7 | TRBV6-1 | - | CASSEAPTGYYEQYF | TGTGCCAGCAGTGAAGCGCCAACAGGATACTACGAGCAGTACTTC
- | TRBJ1-2 | TRBV20-1 | - | CSAVPLLRANYGYTF | TGCAGTGCTGTTCCTTTACTCCGAGCTAACTATGGCTACACCTTC
once | TRBJ2-1 | TRBV20-1 | TRBD2 | CSARERKAGADIWSSYNEQFF | TGCAGTGCTAGAGAGAGGAAAGCGGGGGCCGACATATGGAGCTCCTACAATGAGCAGTTCTTC
few | TRBJ2-5 | TRBV7-8 | TRBD2 | CASRLSGGPQETQYF | TGTGCCAGCAGACTTAGCGGGGGCCCGCAAGAGACCCAGTACTTC
few | TRBJ1-5 | TRBV2 | - | CASSERGMRSPQHF | TGTGCCAGCAGTGAACGCGGGATGAGGTCGCCCCAGCATTTT
- | TRBJ2-1 | TRBV7-9 | TRBD1 | CASNYRTGGFYEQFF | TGTGCCAGCAACTACCGGACAGGGGGCTTTTATGAGCAGTTCTTC
few | TRBJ1-2 | TRBV4-1 | - | CASSQDQGFGGYTF | TGCGCCAGCAGCCAAGATCAAGGGTTTGGTGGCTACACCTTC
few | TRBJ2-5 | TRBV12-3/TRBV12-4 | - | CASRRLDGQETQYF | TGTGCCAGCAGACGATTGGACGGGCAAGAGACCCAGTACTTC
few | TRBJ2-1 | TRBV10-3 | TRBD2 | CAISTSGGANSYNEQFF | TGTGCCATCAGTACTAGCGGGGGCGCGAACTCCTACAATGAGCAGTTCTTC